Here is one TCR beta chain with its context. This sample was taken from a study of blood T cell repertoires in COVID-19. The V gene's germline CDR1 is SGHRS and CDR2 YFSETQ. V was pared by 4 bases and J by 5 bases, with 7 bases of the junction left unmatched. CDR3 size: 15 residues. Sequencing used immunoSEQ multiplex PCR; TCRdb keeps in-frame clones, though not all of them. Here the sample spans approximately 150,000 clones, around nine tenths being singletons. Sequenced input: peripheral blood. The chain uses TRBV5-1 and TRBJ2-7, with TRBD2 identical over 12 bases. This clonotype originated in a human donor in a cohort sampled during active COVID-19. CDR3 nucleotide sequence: TGCGCCAGCAGCCCCCCGACTAGCGGGAGCCACGAGCAGTACTTC. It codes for CASSPPTSGSHEQYF.